Here is one T cell receptor beta chain with its context. One entry per CDR3 protein, called by TCRdb with MiXCR from the RT-PCR reads. Of about 540,000 distinct CDR3 sequences listed, around 21% are singletons. The sample originates from a study of response to subunit inactivated influenza vaccine. The data also belong to a second study, concerning T cells expressing NK-cell markers. That paper adds: It was by 5'RACE template switching with UMIs that TCR beta cDNA was made. Seven donors tested HCMV-seropositive and one tested seronegative among the eight sequenced.

This TCR derives from a man aged 50-59 years who received an inactivated influenza vaccine. The input for sequencing was CD4+ T cells sorted from PBMCs, taken about 13 days after vaccination.

The CDR3 loop reads CASRDQPLLAKNIQYF. The DNA for the CDR3 is TGTGCCAGCAGAGATCAGCCCTTACTAGCCAAAAACATTCAGTACTTC. The chain employs TRBV6-1 and TRBJ2-4, with D uncertain. The CDR3 covers 16 residues. V lost 6 bases, J lost 0 bases, and 15 bases lay in between. CDR1 is MNHNS, CDR2 SASEGT, per germline.